This passage covers 9 T cell receptor beta chains from one sample sequenced in a study of blood T cell repertoires in COVID-19. Sequenced by immunoSEQ multiplex PCR; TCRdb stores in-frame clones only, minus some. Here the sample spans 300,000 to 400,000 clones, about 91% being singletons. What was sequenced was peripheral blood. The receptors here all came from a man aged 25 to 40 with COVID-19, enrolled during active disease.

The V and J genes are TRBV6-5 and TRBJ1-2; D possibly corresponds to TRBD1 (5 bases). Germline V gene data show CDR1 as MNHEY and CDR2 as SVGAGI. The ends were cut back, 0 bases at V and 4 bases at J, with 12 bases in the middle. The CDR3 spans 15 residues. The DNA for the CDR3 is TGTGCCAGCAGTTACTCACGCGGGGCGGGCTATGGCTACACCTTC. Translating it yields CASSYSRGAGYGYTF.

V gene TRBV27 combines with J gene TRBJ1-6; TRBD1 matches 7 bases. The CDR3 covers 15 residues. Unmatched junction bases numbered 8, after V lost 5 bases and J lost 7 bases. Germline values: CDR1 MNHEY, CDR2 SMNVEV (reference sequence). In nucleotides, the CDR3 is TGTGCCAGCAGTCCGCAGGGACAGTTCAATTCACCCCTCCACTTT. As protein: CASSPQGQFNSPLHF.

This chain connects TRBV6-5 to TRBJ2-7, with 8 positions matching TRBD1. The germline V gene encodes CDR1 MNHEY and CDR2 SVGAGI. The CDR3 totals 14 residues. V shed 4 bases, J shed 4 bases, and the junction held 6 bases outside the gene matches. The CDR3: CASSSTGAGYEQYF. CDR3 DNA sequence: TGTGCCAGCAGTTCGACAGGGGCGGGGTACGAGCAGTACTTC.

This clone was recorded a few times. The J gene is TRBJ1-5, the V gene TRBV7-3; unclear D gene. V shed 2 bases and J shed 1 base, with 6 bases lying between them. The CDR3 spans 14 residues. The V gene's germline CDR1 is SGHTA and CDR2 FQGTGA. CDR3: CASSLGLSNQPQHF. The CDR3 DNA reads TGTGCCAGCAGCTTAGGGCTGAGCAATCAGCCCCAGCATTTT.

The chain carries TRBV6-5 and TRBJ1-5, with 8 bases lining up with TRBD1. Germline V gene lookup returns CDR1 MNHEY and CDR2 SVGAGI. This CDR3 comprises 14 residues. With 6 bases clipped from V and 6 bases from J, the junction kept 7 bases outside the gene matches. Here the CDR3 reads CASSPDRAGQPQHF. In nucleotides, the CDR3 is TGTGCCAGCAGCCCGGACAGGGCGGGTCAGCCCCAGCATTTT.

This chain links TRBV30 with TRBJ1-1; 7 nucleotides agree with TRBD1. The CDR3 length is 15 residues. Per germline, CDR1 GTSNPN and CDR2 SVGIG (reference sequence). V gave up 4 bases and J gave up 0 bases; unmatched junction bases: 8. The CDR3 loop reads CAWKPGGYMNTEAFF. CDR3 DNA sequence: TGTGCCTGGAAACCAGGGGGTTACATGAACACTGAAGCTTTCTTT.

Concerning this clone: This sample includes further DNA sequences coding for the same CDR3. The rearrangement uses TRBV28 and TRBJ2-7; D unclear. Per germline, CDR1 MDHEN and CDR2 SYDVKM. With 5 bases removed from V and 2 bases from J, the gap between germline ends came to 7 bases. The CDR3 is 12 residues long. The CDR3 region has the DNA TGTGCCAGCAGTCTTCGTCCCTACGAGCAGTACTTC. This codes for CASSLRPYEQYF.

The rearrangement uses TRBV7-2 and TRBJ2-1; D may be TRBD1 (6 bases). Germline V gene sequence: CDR1 SGHTA, CDR2 FQGNSA. Trimming removed 5 bases from V and 4 bases from J, with 15 bases in between. This CDR3 is 15 amino acids long. The CDR3 protein is CASSQTGTTYNEQFF. In nucleotides, the CDR3 is TGTGCCAGCAGCCAAACCGGGACAACATACAATGAGCAGTTCTTC.

This clone was detected many times. V and J are TRBV4-1 and TRBJ1-5, with TRBD1 identical over 9 bases. The CDR3 is 15 residues long. With 4 bases clipped from V and 7 bases from J, the junction kept 8 bases outside the gene matches. CDR1 is MGHRA and CDR2 is YSYEKL in the germline V gene. The CDR3 loop reads CASSLTGTGFQPQHF. The CDR3 DNA reads as TGCGCCAGCAGCCTTACCGGGACAGGGTTCCAGCCCCAGCATTTT.